These T cell receptor beta chains were read from a single sample in a study of shared clonotypes between healthy human individuals. Assay: immunoSEQ multiplex PCR; the TCRdb copy retains only in-frame clones and omits some. The data hold some 2.1 million clones, with approximately 95% observed a single time. The specimen was naive CD4+ T cells sorted from blood. These receptors were obtained from a man between 18 and 35 years old in good health. Both conserved end residues are part of each CDR3. The D gene is left open where the match is weak.

D	J	V	CDR3	DNA
-	TRBJ2-7	TRBV30	CAWKGKDYEQYF	TGTGCCTGGAAAGGCAAAGACTACGAGCAGTACTTC
-	TRBJ2-7	TRBV6-5	CASSPVGATYEQYF	TGTGCCAGCAGTCCGGTGGGTGCCACCTACGAGCAGTACTTC
-	TRBJ1-5	TRBV19	CASSILVNQPQHF	TGTGCCAGTAGTATCTTGGTGAATCAGCCCCAGCATTTT
-	TRBJ2-3	TRBV6-5	CASSSINTDTQYF	TGTGCCAGCAGTTCCATAAACACAGATACGCAGTATTTT
TRBD1	TRBJ1-5	TRBV6-7	CASKGARDSNQPQHF	TGTGCCAGCAAGGGGGCTCGTGATAGCAATCAGCCCCAGCATTTT
-	TRBJ2-5	TRBV18	CASSQEQGSRQETQYF	TGTGCCAGCTCCCAGGAACAGGGATCACGACAAGAGACCCAGTACTTC
-	TRBJ2-3	TRBV9	CASSVGPPANTQYF	TGTGCCAGCAGCGTAGGCCCCCCCGCAAATACGCAGTATTTT
TRBD2	TRBJ2-5	TRBV19	CASSRGLAGAGETQYF	TGTGCCAGTAGTCGAGGACTAGCGGGGGCCGGGGAGACCCAGTACTTC
TRBD2	TRBJ2-7	TRBV4-1	CASSQGGTSFEQYF	TGCGCCAGCAGCCAAGGGGGGACTAGCTTCGAGCAGTACTTC
-	TRBJ1-4	TRBV30	CAWSARVATNEKLFF	TGTGCCTGGAGTGCCCGGGTGGCAACTAATGAAAAACTGTTTTTT
-	TRBJ1-6	TRBV6-1	CASSEGLGGIGSPLHF	TGTGCCAGCAGTGAAGGGTTGGGGGGGATCGGCTCACCCCTCCACTTT
TRBD1	TRBJ1-1	TRBV6-6	CASNDRVHTEAFF	TGTGCCAGCAACGACAGGGTGCACACTGAAGCTTTCTTT
-	TRBJ2-2	TRBV6-6	CASNQGWNTGELFF	TGTGCCAGCAACCAGGGGTGGAACACCGGGGAGCTGTTTTTT
TRBD1	TRBJ2-7	TRBV4-1	CASSPGGYEQYF	TGCGCCAGCAGCCCAGGGGGCTACGAGCAGTACTTC
-	TRBJ2-7	TRBV6-6	CASSYSGTSSYEQYF	TGTGCCAGCAGTTACTCCGGGACTTCCTCCTACGAGCAGTACTTC
-	TRBJ2-2	TRBV11-2	CASSSPFRELFF	TGTGCCAGCAGCTCCCCTTTCCGGGAGCTGTTTTTT
TRBD1	TRBJ2-7	TRBV4-1	CASSPTTETGTFYEQYF	TGCGCCAGCAGCCCTACGACCGAGACAGGGACATTCTACGAGCAGTACTTC
-	TRBJ1-1	TRBV5-5	CASSFAQAANTEAFF	TGTGCCAGCAGCTTCGCTCAGGCGGCGAACACTGAAGCTTTCTTT
-	TRBJ2-5	TRBV19	CASARTDQETQYF	TGTGCCAGTGCTCGGACCGACCAAGAGACCCAGTACTTC
-	TRBJ1-6	TRBV30	CAWGRTYNSPLHF	TGTGCCTGGGGACGGACCTATAATTCACCCCTCCACTTT
-	TRBJ2-5	TRBV7-9	CASSLRAGGGTQYF	TGTGCCAGCAGCTTAAGGGCCGGAGGGGGGACCCAGTACTTC
TRBD1	TRBJ1-4	TRBV9	CASSRGQARSNEKLFF	TGTGCCAGCAGCCGTGGACAGGCAAGATCTAATGAAAAACTGTTTTTT